This TCR beta chain appears in the sequencing data of a study of shared clonotypes between healthy human individuals. Sequencing was performed with immunoSEQ multiplex PCR; in TCRdb, only in-frame clones are kept and a portion is missing. The sample contains about 1.5 million clones, about 98% of which appear only once. The ends were cut back, 3 bases at V and 0 bases at J, with 12 bases in the middle. The CDR3 consists of 15 residues. CDR1 SGHVS and CDR2 FQNEAQ come from the germline V gene. This chain uses TRBV7-8 with TRBJ2-7; no reliable D call. The sequence came from a man aged 25 to 40 in good health. Sequences were obtained from naive CD4+ T cells sorted from blood. Subset described: CD45RA+ positively selected. In nucleotides, the CDR3 is TGTGCCAGCAGCTTCCGGGTCCCGAGCTCCTACGAGCAGTACTTC. Translated, it gives CASSFRVPSSYEQYF.